A single sample is the source of the 12 T cell receptor beta chains below, sequenced in a study of T cells in Graves' hyperthyroidism and ophthalmopathy. Amplified TCR beta CDR3 regions came from RNA transcripts. When the TCR CDR3 underwent first-round RT-PCR, the HTBI primer set was used. TCRdb redid the calling of the multiplex PCR reads with MiXCR, one entry per CDR3 protein. The sample records a few hundred thousand distinct CDR3 sequences, approximately 13% being singletons. Material for sequencing was blood. The origin of the receptors is a woman aged 18-29 years with Graves' hyperthyroidism.

V gene TRBV5-1 combines with J gene TRBJ2-7; D ambiguous. Germline V gene data show CDR1 as SGHRS and CDR2 as YFSETQ. This CDR3 has 15 amino acids. V was pared by 1 base and J by 2 bases, with 13 bases between. CDR3: CASSLNAESPYEQYF. The DNA for the CDR3 is TGCGCCAGCAGCTTGAACGCAGAAAGTCCCTACGAGCAGTACTTC.

For this clonotype: One base away lies a much larger clone, so this may be a sequencing read error. V and J are TRBV7-2 and TRBJ1-5; D gene unclear. This CDR3 has 13 amino acids. Per germline, CDR1 SGHTA and CDR2 FQGNSA. Trimming removed 1 base from V and 9 bases from J, with 10 bases in between. The CDR3 bases are TGTGCCAGCAGCTTAGGGACCCACCGGCCCCAGCATTTT. Translating gives CASSLGTHRPQHF.

This clonotype was counted only a few times. This rearrangement joins TRBV29-1 to TRBJ2-2; D call uncertain. Trimming cost V 6 bases and J 6 bases, with 14 bases left between them. CDR3 length equals 13 residues. Per germline, CDR1 SQVTM and CDR2 ANQGSEA. The CDR3 protein is CSVRKAIPGELFF. The CDR3 DNA reads TGCAGCGTGAGAAAAGCCATCCCCGGGGAGCTGTTTTTT.

This clonotype appeared a few times. This chain connects TRBV5-1 to TRBJ2-5, with TRBD2 as a possible D gene (6 bases). The V gene lost 2 bases and the J gene lost 4 bases, with 9 bases spanning the gap. This CDR3 contains 13 residues. CDR1 and CDR2 (germline): SGHRS, YFSETQ. In nucleotides, the CDR3 is TGCGCCAGCAGCTTCGGGACTCCAGAGACCCAGTACTTC. This translates into CASSFGTPETQYF.

V usage is TRBV20-1 and J usage is TRBJ2-3, with D perhaps matching TRBD2 (5 bases). Trimming took off 6 bases at V and 1 base at J, with 11 bases between the two ends. The CDR3 contains 13 residues. Germline V gene data show CDR1 as DFQATT and CDR2 as SNEGSKA (reference sequence). The CDR3 DNA reads as TGCAGTGCAGGACTGCCTGGCACAGATACGCAGTATTTT. Its protein product is CSAGLPGTDTQYF.

This clonotype was counted only a few times. The chain employs TRBV12-3 or TRBV12-4 and TRBJ2-5; D ambiguous. V lost 1 base, J lost 1 base, and 7 bases lay in between. This CDR3 comprises 14 residues. The CDR3 bases are TGTGCCAGCAGTTTAGGGATGATCCAAGAGACCCAGTACTTC. It codes for CASSLGMIQETQYF.

In its sample, this clonotype was seen many times. The chain combines TRBV7-8 with TRBJ1-1; the D gene is possibly TRBD1 (5 bases). CDR3 length: 13 amino acids. Trimming cost V 5 bases and J 4 bases, with 11 bases left between them. Looked up from germline, CDR1 is SGHVS and CDR2 is FQNEAQ. Here the CDR3 DNA reads TGTGCCAGCAGCCCCGGACAAAGCACTGAAGCTTTCTTT. Protein sequence: CASSPGQSTEAFF. The full variable domain, with the rest looked up from reference TRBV7-8 and TRBJ1-1, is GAGVSQSPRYKVAKRGQDVALRCDPISGHVSLFWYQQALGQGPEFLTYFQNEAQLDKSGLPSDRFFAERPEGSVSTLKIQRTQQEDSAVYLCASSPGQSTEAFFGQGTRLTVV.

This clonotype was observed many times. The gene calls are TRBV7-9 and TRBJ2-7; 16 positions match TRBD2. From germline, CDR1 is SEHNR and CDR2 FQNEAQ (reference sequence). The CDR3 extends over 17 amino acids. V lost 6 bases, J lost 1 base, and 6 bases stayed unmatched. CDR3 bases: TGTGCCAGCAGAGCGGGACTAGCGGGAGGGCGGTCCTACGAGCAGTACTTC. Residues: CASRAGLAGGRSYEQYF.

The rearrangement links TRBV19 to TRBJ2-2; D might be TRBD1 or TRBD2, each matching 5 bases. Germline assignment: CDR1 LNHDA and CDR2 SQIVND (reference sequence). The CDR3 covers 14 residues. V was shortened by 7 bases and J by 4 bases, with 13 bases between the two germline ends. CDR3 amino acids: CASTNHGATGELFF. CDR3 bases: TGTGCCAGTACCAATCACGGGGCCACCGGGGAGCTGTTTTTT.

The table lists this clonotype with a few counts. This chain links TRBV4-1 with TRBJ2-1, with a tentative D call TRBD2 (6 bases). The CDR3 is 18 amino acids. Germline lookup yields CDR1 MGHRA and CDR2 YSYEKL. The V and J ends lost 0 bases and 6 bases respectively, with 21 bases between them. CDR3 bases: TGCGCCAGCAGCCAAGACATCGGGGCTAGCGCAATGACCAATGAGCAGTTCTTC. It codes for CASSQDIGASAMTNEQFF.

This clonotype was seen at least ten times. The gene calls are TRBV2 and TRBJ2-7; 9 bases fit TRBD1. The CDR3 is 12 residues long. The germline V gene has CDR1 SNHLY and CDR2 FYNNEI. The DNA for the CDR3 is TGTGCGACGGACAGGGGAGTGTACGAGCAGTACTTC. It encodes CATDRGVYEQYF.

This clonotype was seen only a few times. The chain is built from TRBV6-1 and TRBJ1-1; TRBD1 matches 10 bases. The trim removed 5 bases at V and 11 bases at J, leaving 14 bases unmatched. Germline values: CDR1 MNHNS, CDR2 SASEGT. The CDR3 is 15 amino acids. In nucleotides, the CDR3 is TGTGCCAGCAGTACCTTTTTAGGGACAGGGGCGTTGGCTTTCTTT. Its protein is CASSTFLGTGALAFF.